This section outlines one T cell receptor beta chain sequence together with its context. It has no known antigen specificity. No base qualities exist here, and no much larger clone lies one base off it. The sample comes from a study of OX40 agonist ivuxolimab in advanced cancers. Some background on the complete study: Ivuxolimab was a fully human IgG2 agonistic monoclonal antibody targeting the costimulatory receptor OX40 (CD134). Of the approximately 54 dose-escalation patients, hepatocellular carcinoma was present in about 19, melanoma in approximately 15, renal cell carcinoma in 9 and head and neck cancer in 9. Partial responses occurred in three dose-escalation patients, of whom one had hepatocellular carcinoma and two had cutaneous melanoma. Intravenous ivuxolimab was administered to patients every 2 weeks at six dose levels: 0.01, 0.1, 0.3, 1.5, 3 and 10 mg/kg. Prior anti-PD-1, anti-PD-L1 or anti-CTLA-4 therapy was permitted, and checkpoint inhibitors had been received by 30% to 40% of dose-escalation patients. The point of sequencing TCRbeta in the periphery was to test whether ivuxolimab changed TCR sequence diversity and drove clonal T-cell expansion. The paper covers the monotherapy dose-escalation part of the phase I ivuxolimab trial, which included N = 52 patients. In the dose-escalation cohort, approximately 82% of patients were male, and the mean age was 60 years with a range of about 20 to 79. What the authors observed across the whole study: After ivuxolimab, CD8+ T cells had more expanded clones than CD4+ T cells on average. Low levels of normalized T-cell clonal expansion were also seen in some nonresponding patients. Antigen specificity was not determined for the clonally expanded peripheral T cells. At doses of 0.1 to 3.0 mg/kg, clonal expansion of both CD4+ and CD8+ blood T cells was observed from baseline to week 6. In the 0.1-3.0 mg/kg groups, partial responders were among the patients with the lowest normalized peripheral clonal expansion, particularly in CD8+ T cells.

The trial excluded patients who had a history of autoimmune disease or were on systemic immunosuppression. In every dose cohort, peripheral blood was drawn for TCR sequencing at baseline, cycle 4 day 1, and cycle 7 day 1. Samples were obtained from an open-label, multicenter, first-in-human phase I dose-escalation trial of ivuxolimab. Adults with locally advanced or metastatic head and neck squamous cell, hepatocellular, melanoma or renal cell carcinoma were enrolled in the trial. Before TCR sequencing, CD4+ T cells and CD8+ T cells were sorted from peripheral blood as separate populations. Genomic DNA was isolated from the sorted cells so that the TCRbeta CDR3 region could be sequenced. The immunoSEQ Assay was used to sequence the TCRbeta CDR3 regions. TCRdb re-hosts the immuneACCESS table, in-frame sequences only. Its copies lack some clones; in the studies checked, an unresolved V gene accounts for under half of them, and the cause for the rest is not known. A total of tens of thousands of clones appear in this sample, roughly 84% of them only once. The ten largest clonotypes hold roughly 0.6% of the sample.

V is clipped by 10 bases and J by 4 bases, and the sequence between their germline boundaries is 28 bases long. CDR1 and CDR2, per the germline V gene (reference sequence), are LNHDA and SQIVND. From the cysteine through the phenylalanine, the CDR3 covers 17 amino acids. The retained sequence is limited to the CDR3, 51 bases, with the frame set at the first base. Sample: CD4+ or CD8+ T cells sorted from blood, taken in a trial of the OX40 agonist ivuxolimab. The TCR comes from an adult with an advanced solid tumor such as melanoma, head and neck, liver or kidney cancer. The sequence is built from TRBV19 and TRBJ2-5; TRBD2 is a possible D gene, resting on 6 matching bases. The bases read TGTGCCACCAAAAAAGGGGTCCAGCGGCAGGAGGGAGAGACCCAGTACTTC. This sequence encodes CATKKGVQRQEGETQYF.